What follows describes a single T cell receptor (beta chain). What it binds is not known. These data are taken from a study of OX40 agonist ivuxolimab in advanced cancers. Study-wide findings and caveats: Clonal expansion in partial responders at 0.1-3.0 mg/kg ranked among the lowest. Expanded clones were, on average, more numerous among CD8+ T cells than CD4+. Researchers did not determine the expanded peripheral T cells' antigen specificity.

The CDR3 has 15 amino acids. Trimming took off 5 bases at V and 0 bases at J, with 8 bases between the two ends. Germline V gene data show CDR1 as SEHNR and CDR2 as FQNEAQ (reference sequence). The assay was immunoSEQ multiplex PCR, and TCRdb's table has in-frame clones only and misses some. In the table there are 85,000 to 130,000 clones, 90% of which are singletons. The source of this sequence is an adult with an advanced solid tumor such as melanoma, head and neck, liver or kidney cancer. Here the sequenced sample was CD4+ or CD8+ T cells sorted from blood, taken in a trial of the OX40 agonist ivuxolimab. The J gene is TRBJ2-6, the V gene TRBV7-9; no clear D gene. This CDR3 reads CASSTDSSGANVLTF. The CDR3, as DNA: TGTGCCAGCAGCACTGATAGCTCTGGGGCCAACGTCCTGACTTTC.